This T cell receptor (beta chain) was recovered during a study of regulatory T cells in long-lasting Graves disease. This CDR3 spans 14 amino acids. CDR1 and CDR2 (germline): DFQATT, SNEGSKA (reference sequence). V lost 3 bases and J lost 0, with 9 bases in between. HTBI primers from iRepertoire and Arm-PCR of CDR3 regions yielded the TCR beta libraries. MiXCR was run by TCRdb on the multiplex PCR reads, yielding one entry per CDR3 protein. The sample holds hundreds of thousands of distinct CDR3 sequences, more than 15% seen once. Time point described: newly diagnosed GD, antithyroid drugs for less than 3 months. The authors made the TCR library using RNA they extracted from PBMCs. These sequences were also reported in another study, on T cells in Graves' hyperthyroidism and ophthalmopathy.

The specimen comprised peripheral blood mononuclear cells (PBMCs), sampled at new diagnosis, from a patient treated with antithyroid drugs. The source of this sequence is a young man with Graves disease. The chain couples TRBV20-1 to TRBJ2-1; D may correspond to TRBD1 or TRBD2 (5 bases each). The CDR3 DNA is TGCAGTGCTAGGGGACGGAGCTCCTACAATGAGCAGTTCTTC. Protein product: CSARGRSSYNEQFF.